What follows are 28 T cell receptor beta chains derived from one specimen sequenced in a study of blood T cell repertoires in COVID-19. Repertoires were generated with immunoSEQ multiplex PCR, while TCRdb's copy carries only in-frame clones and drops some. The repertoire holds nearly 55,000 clones, with 85% to 90% as singletons. Sequencing was performed on peripheral blood. Receptors were obtained from a man in his 70s with active COVID-19.

This rearrangement joins TRBV9 to TRBJ1-4; D gene uncertain. The V gene lost 4 bases and the J gene lost 4 bases, with 11 bases spanning the gap. The CDR3 covers 14 residues. Germline CDR1 reads SGDLS; CDR2 reads YYNGEE. CDR3 in DNA: TGTGCCAGCAGCCCGGGTGTAGGTAATGAAAAACTGTTTTTT. Translated, it gives CASSPGVGNEKLFF. Together with reference TRBV9 and TRBJ1-4, the CDR3 gives the full variable domain: DSGVTQTPKHLITATGQRVTLRCSPRSGDLSVYWYQQSLDQGLQFLIQYYNGEERAKGNILERFSAQQFPDLHSELNLSSLELGDSALYFCASSPGVGNEKLFFGSGTQLSVL.

On this clone itself: The DNA is omitted, as the CDR3 cannot be located on it reliably, and the CDR3 follows TCRdb's listing. The chain has TRBV11-2 and TRBJ2-3; the table assigns TRBD2, which was not confirmed against the DNA. The CDR3 is 16 amino acids in total, end residues counted. Germline V gene lookup returns CDR1 SGHAT and CDR2 FQNNGV. The CDR3 sequence: CASSFGSGYSTDTQYF.

The V and J genes are TRBV6-4 and TRBJ2-1; D unclear. CDR3 length equals 12 residues. The V gene's germline CDR1 is MRHNA and CDR2 SNTAGT. V was trimmed by 0 bases and J by 8 bases, leaving 5 bases between them. For the CDR3, the DNA is TGTGCCAGCAGTGACTCGAGCCATGAGCAGTTCTTC. Translating gives CASSDSSHEQFF.

This chain connects TRBV18 to TRBJ2-2, with 9 positions matching TRBD1. CDR1 and CDR2 (germline): KGHSH, LQKENI. The length of the CDR3 is 18 residues. V trimming: 2 bases; J trimming: 4 bases; junction bases outside the gene matches: 11. CDR3 in DNA: TGTGCCAGCTCACCAGCTCCCGGGACAGGGCGAAGCACCGGGGAGCTGTTTTTT. This translates into CASSPAPGTGRSTGELFF.

The J gene is TRBJ2-7, the V gene TRBV6-5; no clear D gene. Trimming shortened V by 7 bases and J by 3 bases, and 10 bases separated the two germline ends. CDR3 length: 12 amino acids. The germline CDR1 and CDR2 sequences are MNHEY and SVGAGI. This CDR3 reads CASTHSHYEQYF. DNA for the CDR3: TGTGCCAGCACACACAGCCACTACGAGCAGTACTTC.

This rearrangement joins TRBV7-8 to TRBJ1-2, with a weak D call TRBD1 (6 bases). V gave up 3 bases and J gave up 0 bases, with 11 bases separating them. Germline V CDR1 and CDR2: SGHVS, FQNEAQ. CDR3 size: 15 residues. CDR3 sequence reads: CASSLMGQANYGYTF. CDR3 nucleotides: TGTGCCAGCAGCTTGATGGGACAAGCTAACTATGGCTACACCTTC.

This sequence joins TRBV6-5 and TRBJ1-1; the D gene is possibly TRBD1 (5 bases). Germline V gene lookup returns CDR1 MNHEY and CDR2 SVGAGI. The V end lost 5 bases, the J end lost 0 bases, and 10 bases lay between the germline ends. The CDR3 runs to 14 residues. The CDR3: CASSTGPMNTEAFF. The CDR3 coding sequence is TGTGCCAGCAGTACAGGACCTATGAACACTGAAGCTTTCTTT.

A few counts support this clone. The chain carries TRBV15 and TRBJ2-3; 8 nucleotides match TRBD2. V trimming: 0 bases; J trimming: 1 base; junction bases outside the gene matches: 0. The CDR3 length is 15 residues. Germline V lookup: CDR1 LNHNV, CDR2 YYDKDF (reference sequence). The CDR3 coding sequence is TGTGCCACCAGCAGAGAGCGGGGGGGCACAGATACGCAGTATTTT. Protein sequence: CATSRERGGTDTQYF.

This rearrangement joins TRBV29-1 to TRBJ2-3, with 9 nucleotides matching TRBD2. This CDR3 contains 15 residues. Losses at the gene ends were 1 base for V and 4 bases for J; bases not matched to a gene: 6. CDR1 is SQVTM and CDR2 is ANQGSEA in the germline V gene. The CDR3 spells CSVEGGVAGADTQYF. The CDR3 nucleotides read TGCAGCGTTGAAGGGGGGGTAGCGGGGGCAGATACGCAGTATTTT.

V usage is TRBV4-2 and J usage is TRBJ2-5, with D hard to call. Trimming took 0 bases from V and 5 from J, leaving 13 bases between them. The CDR3 sequence is 15 residues long. The germline V gene encodes CDR1 LGHNA and CDR2 YNFKEQ. The CDR3 loop reads CASSQDHGDGETQYF. CDR3 bases: TGTGCCAGCAGCCAAGATCATGGAGACGGGGAGACCCAGTACTTC.

The chain joins TRBV9 to TRBJ1-1; D is uncertain. This CDR3 has 15 residues. Germline CDR1 is SGDLS and CDR2 is YYNGEE. Trimming took 2 bases from V and 0 from J, leaving 11 bases between them. The CDR3 sequence: CASSVLAQLNTEAFF. As DNA, the CDR3 is TGTGCCAGCAGCGTTCTTGCACAATTGAACACTGAAGCTTTCTTT.

The CDR3 reads CASSQDSSINTGELFF. CDR3 coding DNA: TGCGCCAGCAGCCAAGATAGCTCAATTAACACCGGGGAGCTGTTTTTT. The chain joins TRBV4-3 to TRBJ2-2; no definite D call. Germline V lookup: CDR1 LGHNA, CDR2 YSLEER. With 0 bases removed from V and 2 bases from J, the gap between germline ends came to 10 bases. CDR3 length equals 16 residues.

This chain uses TRBV7-3 with TRBJ2-7; 7 nucleotides line up with TRBD1. The CDR3 is 13 residues long. V lost 5 bases, J lost 7 bases, and 8 bases stayed unmatched. The germline CDR1 and CDR2 sequences are SGHTA and FQGTGA. CDR3 DNA: TGTGCCAGCAGCCGTTGGACAGGTTATGAGCAGTACTTC. Protein product: CASSRWTGYEQYF.

The V and J genes are TRBV18 and TRBJ1-2, with TRBD1 matching 10 bases. The CDR3 consists of 15 residues. Germline assignment: CDR1 KGHSH and CDR2 LQKENI. J was trimmed by 5 bases and V by 2 bases; bases with no gene match: 5. CDR3 bases: TGTGCCAGCTCACCAAAGACAGGGGGCGATTATGGCTACACCTTC. Translated: CASSPKTGGDYGYTF.

This clone was seen a single time. This chain connects TRBV7-2 to TRBJ2-7; 9 nucleotides align to TRBD1. Trimming at V came to 5 bases and at J to 5 bases, leaving 10 bases not matched to a gene. The length of the CDR3 is 15 residues. CDR1 SGHTA and CDR2 FQGNSA come from the germline V gene. Here the CDR3 DNA reads TGTGCCAGCAGCCCGCTGGGACAGGGTTATGACGAGCAGTACTTC. This encodes CASSPLGQGYDEQYF.

The gene calls are TRBV9 and TRBJ2-3; tentatively, D is TRBD2 (6 bases). V lost 10 bases and J 1 base, leaving 16 bases between the germline ends. CDR1 and CDR2 (germline): SGDLS, YYNGEE. The CDR3 is 14 residues long. The CDR3 coding sequence is TGTGCCTCCTCGACGGCTAGCGGCACAGATACGCAGTATTTT. This codes for CASSTASGTDTQYF. Full variable domain (rest looked up from reference TRBV9 and TRBJ2-3): DSGVTQTPKHLITATGQRVTLRCSPRSGDLSVYWYQQSLDQGLQFLIQYYNGEERAKGNILERFSAQQFPDLHSELNLSSLELGDSALYFCASSTASGTDTQYFGPGTRLTVL.

The chain joins TRBV6-4 to TRBJ2-3; 9 nucleotides agree with TRBD2. Per germline, CDR1 MRHNA and CDR2 SNTAGT. The CDR3 spans 14 residues. V shed 3 bases and J 6 bases; nucleotides not matched to a gene: 4. CDR3 DNA sequence: TGTGCCAGCAGTGAGGTAGCGGGGGCCGATACGCAGTATTTT. Residues: CASSEVAGADTQYF.

This rearrangement joins TRBV7-9 to TRBJ1-1; a possible D gene is TRBD1 (6 bases). Trimming took 5 bases from V and 8 from J, leaving 15 bases between them. This CDR3 contains 13 residues. CDR1 is SEHNR and CDR2 is FQNEAQ in the germline V gene (reference sequence). The CDR3, as DNA: TGTGCCAGCAGCCAAGAGGGGGGGACAGAAGCTTTCTTT. Protein sequence: CASSQEGGTEAFF. Looking up the rest from reference TRBV7-9 and TRBJ1-1 gives the full variable domain: DTGVSQNPRHKITKRGQNVTFRCDPISEHNRLYWYRQTLGQGPEFLTYFQNEAQLEKSRLLSDRFSAERPKGSFSTLEIQRTEQGDSAMYLCASSQEGGTEAFFGQGTRLTVV.

The rearrangement uses TRBV19 and TRBJ1-5; no firm D call. Trimming removed 1 base at V and 7 bases at J, with 8 bases between. The CDR3 loop spans 13 amino acids. Germline V gene lookup returns CDR1 LNHDA and CDR2 SQIVND (reference sequence). The CDR3 sequence: CASSIGHRQPQHF. The CDR3 region has the DNA TGTGCCAGTAGTATAGGACACCGGCAGCCCCAGCATTTT. The whole variable domain, filled in from reference TRBV19 and TRBJ1-5, reads DGGITQSPKYLFRKEGQNVTLSCEQNLNHDAMYWYRQDPGQGLRLIYYSQIVNDFQKGDIAEGYSVSREKKESFPLTVTSAQKNPTAFYLCASSIGHRQPQHFGDGTRLSIL.

DNA of the CDR3: TGTGCCAGCAGCACCGGACAGGGGATTGCTTTCTTT. Its protein product is CASSTGQGIAFF. This chain joins TRBV9 and TRBJ1-1, with 9 bases that match TRBD1. Germline assignment: CDR1 SGDLS and CDR2 YYNGEE. With V trimmed by 4 bases and J by 11 bases, 6 bases remained unmatched. The CDR3 totals 12 residues.

The chain has TRBV7-2 and TRBJ2-5; 8 bases match TRBD2. There are 17 residues in the CDR3. The V gene's germline CDR1 is SGHTA and CDR2 FQGNSA. V lost 1 base, J lost 5 bases, and 12 bases stayed unmatched. The CDR3 nucleotides are TGTGCCAGCAGCTTAGGGGAGACCGGGGGGGCCGTGGAGACCCAGTACTTC. Its translation is CASSLGETGGAVETQYF.

The chain employs TRBV27 and TRBJ1-1; D gene uncertain. The CDR3 spans 16 residues. The germline CDR1 and CDR2 sequences are MNHEY and SMNVEV (reference sequence). The V gene lost 3 bases and the J gene lost 4 bases, with 18 bases spanning the gap. CDR3 sequence: CASSLSGLLYGTEAFF. The CDR3 nucleotides are TGTGCCAGCAGTTTGAGTGGACTTCTCTACGGCACTGAAGCTTTCTTT.

The sample holds one count of this clone. This chain uses TRBV7-2 with TRBJ1-2; D is undetermined. Per the germline V gene, CDR1 is SGHTA and CDR2 is FQGNSA. CDR3 length: 14 amino acids. Trimming removed 4 bases from V and 7 bases from J, with 16 bases in between. In nucleotides, the CDR3 is TGTGCCAGCAGCTCCCAGGATACAGCTCCTGGCTACACCTTC. It yields the protein CASSSQDTAPGYTF.

The chain has TRBV27 and TRBJ2-6; D ambiguous. From germline, CDR1 is MNHEY and CDR2 SMNVEV (reference sequence). The CDR3 is 14 residues long. Trimming took off 4 bases at V and 0 bases at J, with 4 bases between the two ends. As DNA, the CDR3 is TGTGCCAGCAGTTCCAACTCTGGGGCCAACGTCCTGACTTTC. Protein sequence: CASSSNSGANVLTF.

The chain is built from TRBV3-1 (or the pseudogene TRBV3-2) and TRBJ1-3; the D gene is possibly TRBD1 (6 bases). CDR1 LGHDT and CDR2 YNNKEL come from the germline V gene (reference sequence). V shed 1 base and J shed 2 bases, with 9 bases lying between them. The CDR3 has 15 amino acids. CDR3 DNA: TGTGCCAGCAGCCAAGGACAGGTGGCTGGAAACACCATATATTTT. Translation: CASSQGQVAGNTIYF.

The chain links TRBV5-1 to TRBJ2-3, with 8 nucleotides matching TRBD2. From germline, CDR1 is SGHRS and CDR2 YFSETQ. Losses at the gene ends were 2 bases for V and 5 bases for J; bases not matched to a gene: 4. The CDR3 loop spans 14 amino acids. The CDR3 DNA is TGCGCCAGCAGCTTCGGACTAGCAGAAGATACGCAGTATTTT. Translating it yields CASSFGLAEDTQYF.

V is TRBV6-5 and J is TRBJ1-6, with D hard to call. The CDR3 sequence is 13 residues long. Trimming pared 6 bases from V and 6 bases from J, leaving 9 bases between. CDR1 MNHEY and CDR2 SVGAGI come from the germline V gene. The CDR3 sequence is CASRTVPNSPLHF. The DNA for the CDR3 is TGTGCCAGCAGAACAGTTCCTAATTCACCCCTCCACTTT.

The rearrangement joins TRBV4-3 to TRBJ1-3; D unclear. The CDR3 has 16 residues. The V end was cut by 4 bases, the J end by 0 bases, with 13 bases between. Germline V gene lookup returns CDR1 LGHNA and CDR2 YSLEER. The CDR3 protein is CASSLSRAGSGNTIYF. The CDR3 bases are TGCGCCAGCAGCCTCAGCCGCGCGGGCTCTGGAAACACCATATATTTT.